This record looks at one TCR beta chain sequence and its context. Its specificity is not known. The entry originates in a study of cytomegalovirus exposure and HLA in healthy donors. Study-level results: As a later analysis revealed, the rate of TCR association differed by HLA locus, with DRB1 most and HLA-C fewest. Per a later analysis, HLA-associated TCR beta chains showed more clonal expansion than other, equally common TCR beta chains. The study listed under 200 cytomegalovirus-associated TCR beta chains.

With 60 Vbeta and 13 Jbeta primers, the PCR was carried out. Data came from immunoSEQ multiplex PCR; TCRdb stores just in-frame clones and leaves some out. Seen here are over 95,000 clones, 60% to 85% observed once, and the top ten hold around 12%. Germline CDR1 reads MNHEY; CDR2 reads SVGAGI. This CDR3 has 12 residues. V lost 5 bases and J lost 7, with 10 bases in between. Sequences were obtained from PBMCs. The source is a woman between 35 and 50 years old in good health and CMV-seropositive. The chain carries TRBV6-5 and TRBJ2-3, with D possibly TRBD2 on 7 matching bases. The CDR3 loop reads CASSRGANTQYF. CDR3 bases: TGTGCCAGCAGTCGGGGGGCGAATACGCAGTATTTT.